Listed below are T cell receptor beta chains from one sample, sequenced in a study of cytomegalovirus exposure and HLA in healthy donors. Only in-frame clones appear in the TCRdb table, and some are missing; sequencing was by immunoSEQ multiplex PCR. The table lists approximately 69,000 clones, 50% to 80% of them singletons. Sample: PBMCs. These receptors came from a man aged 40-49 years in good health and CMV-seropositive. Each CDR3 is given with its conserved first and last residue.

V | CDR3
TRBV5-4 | CASSLSGGETQYF
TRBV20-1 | CSGSDSYEQYF
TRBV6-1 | CASSEGVTSGGAPGELFF
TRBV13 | CASSLRAISGEQYF
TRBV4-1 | CASSDLGASYNEQFF
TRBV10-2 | CASSVYRDYNEQFF
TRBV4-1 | CASRDGQGNTEAFF
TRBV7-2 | CASSSSGGSGANVLTF
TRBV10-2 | CASSGEQGATSETQYF
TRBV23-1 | CASSQSRICGAEAFF
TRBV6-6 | CASTRTGELFF
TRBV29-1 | CSVQTSGSEQYF
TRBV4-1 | CASSPLSGGAETQYF
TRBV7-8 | CASRPSGGAKNSPLHF
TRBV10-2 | CASRGGGLTHTDTQYF
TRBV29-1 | CSVVPGMRETQYF
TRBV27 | CASSDPGQGYGANVLTF
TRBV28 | CASRRHSGQGSREQYF
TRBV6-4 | CASSLSGGEGDTQYF
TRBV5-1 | CASSRGQGTDTQYF
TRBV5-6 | CASRDQGNNPYEQYF
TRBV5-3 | CARSQTGSNSPLHF
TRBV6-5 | CASSYMTGEGNTIYF
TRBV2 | CASRYSSDTQYF
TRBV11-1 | CASSLESGMDGYTF
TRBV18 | CASSPSRQGNEKLFF
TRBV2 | CASSGPSGGADTQYF
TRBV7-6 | CASSLLSGGLNTEAFF
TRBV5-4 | CASQSGGGHNEQFF
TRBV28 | CASSLWGGGQGNSPLHF
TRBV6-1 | CASSESGGGAQETQYF
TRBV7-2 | CASSRQRTVDYGYTF
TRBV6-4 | CASLDGEGDRVGYYYGYTF
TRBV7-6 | CASSGQNNEKLFF
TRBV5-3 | CARRVPEGSSTDTQYF
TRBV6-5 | CASSWDSSYEQYF
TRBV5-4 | CASSLGGAEQFF
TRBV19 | CASSAPGATNEKLFF
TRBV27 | CANLRGSTDTQYF
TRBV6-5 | CASSYEGTSGYGYTF
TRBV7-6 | CASSLEAKGGGWQPQHF
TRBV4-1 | CASSQKDRAGDGYTF
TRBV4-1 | CASSQVGGKETQYF
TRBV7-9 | CASSDTRGMDTGELFF
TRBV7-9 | CASSSDSSYYGYTF
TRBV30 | CAWALEPEAFF
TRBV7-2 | CASSFLGGGGDTQYF
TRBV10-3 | CAISEAPGIHNEQFF
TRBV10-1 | CASSEGQLISYEQYF
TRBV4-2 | CASSLQTLGPAGGGYTF
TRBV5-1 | CASSIGYEQYF
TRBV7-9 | CASSKAGGNSPLHF
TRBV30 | CAWSEDTHQPQHF
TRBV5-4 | CASTSGGANTEAFF
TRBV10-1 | CASGGVGNQLQHF
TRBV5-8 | CARTGGYTF
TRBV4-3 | CASSQDTGAGNTIYF
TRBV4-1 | CASSQQEGEYGYTF
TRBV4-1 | CASSQSGGQRGPRANEQFF
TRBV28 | CASRPLRDNQPQHF